Following are 21 T cell receptor beta chains from one sample sequenced in a study of cytomegalovirus exposure and HLA in healthy donors. Use of 60 Vbeta and 13 Jbeta primers characterized the PCR. Clones were sequenced by immunoSEQ multiplex PCR, and TCRdb holds only the in-frame ones, with some missing. This table has more than 80,000 clones, over 60% appearing once. What was sequenced was PBMCs. The origin of the receptors is a human donor in good health.

This clone was counted only a few times. J is TRBJ1-6 and V is TRBV4-2; TRBD1 aligns across 11 bases. The germline V gene encodes CDR1 LGHNA and CDR2 YNFKEQ. The trim removed 0 bases at V and 10 bases at J, leaving 5 bases unmatched. The CDR3 has 16 residues. The CDR3 nucleotides read TGTGCCAGCAGCCAAGACCCCGGGACAGGGGGATCACCCCTCCACTTT. Amino acids: CASSQDPGTGGSPLHF.

The chain is built from TRBV27 and TRBJ2-1, with D perhaps TRBD2 (7 bases). Germline V gene lookup returns CDR1 MNHEY and CDR2 SMNVEV (reference sequence). The CDR3 extends over 15 amino acids. Trimming cost V 4 bases and J 9 bases, with 19 bases left between them. This CDR3 reads CASSSKIGGGREQFF. As DNA, the CDR3 is TGTGCCAGCAGTTCCAAAATAGGGGGAGGGCGTGAGCAGTTCTTC.

The chain couples TRBV7-8 to TRBJ1-5; D unresolved. Germline CDR1 reads SGHVS; CDR2 reads FQNEAQ. This CDR3 spans 15 amino acids. Trimming took off 1 base at V and 1 base at J, with 8 bases between the two ends. The DNA of the CDR3 is TGTGCCAGCAGCTTAGACAGCTTGAGCAATCAGCCCCAGCATTTT. Translation: CASSLDSLSNQPQHF.

The rearrangement joins TRBV4-3 to TRBJ1-1; D unclear. This CDR3 spans 13 amino acids. Germline-derived CDR1 and CDR2 are LGHNA and YSLEER. Trimming took off 1 base at V and 1 base at J, with 4 bases between the two ends. CDR3 residues: CASSQAGNTEAFF. The CDR3 nucleotides are TGCGCCAGCAGCCAAGCAGGGAACACTGAAGCTTTCTTT.

This sequence joins TRBV12-5 and TRBJ2-3; 7 positions agree with TRBD2. The germline V gene has CDR1 LGHNT and CDR2 FRNRAP. The CDR3 contains 15 residues. The junction had 8 bases not matched to a gene; V was cut back by 7 bases and J by 1 base. CDR3 amino acids: CASVPAGLGTDTQYF. CDR3 bases: TGTGCTAGTGTTCCAGCGGGGTTGGGCACAGATACGCAGTATTTT.

The chain has TRBV5-6 and TRBJ2-1; perhaps TRBD2 as D (6 bases). CDR3 length: 14 residues. Trimming pared 0 bases from V and 8 bases from J, leaving 12 bases between. Germline CDR1 reads SGHDT; CDR2 reads YYEEEE. Here the CDR3 DNA reads TGTGCCAGCAGCTTGGCGGGGGAGACTTATGAGCAGTTCTTC. Residues: CASSLAGETYEQFF.

In this sample, this clone turned up a few times. The chain couples TRBV6-5 to TRBJ2-7; D may be TRBD1 (6 bases). Germline V gives CDR1 MNHEY, CDR2 SVGAGI. V lost 4 bases, J lost 4 bases, and 11 bases lay in between. The CDR3 length is 13 residues. This CDR3 reads CASSSMTGYEQYF. DNA for the CDR3: TGTGCCAGCAGTTCGATGACAGGTTACGAGCAGTACTTC.

The gene calls are TRBV4-2 and TRBJ2-3; 10 positions agree with TRBD1. The ends lost 2 bases at V and 5 bases at J; junction bases unmatched: 4. The germline V gene encodes CDR1 LGHNA and CDR2 YNFKEQ. This CDR3 comprises 15 residues. As DNA, the CDR3 is TGTGCCAGCAGCCAACTCGGGACAGGGGAAGATACGCAGTATTTT. Its translation is CASSQLGTGEDTQYF.

V usage is TRBV9 and J usage is TRBJ2-2; no clear D. Per germline, CDR1 SGDLS and CDR2 YYNGEE. The CDR3 is made up of 14 amino acids. Trimming took off 5 bases at V and 0 bases at J, with 8 bases between the two ends. Written as DNA, the CDR3 is TGTGCCAGCAGTCACGGAGCGAACACCGGGGAGCTGTTTTTT. Translated, it gives CASSHGANTGELFF. The whole variable domain, filled in from reference TRBV9 and TRBJ2-2, reads DSGVTQTPKHLITATGQRVTLRCSPRSGDLSVYWYQQSLDQGLQFLIQYYNGEERAKGNILERFSAQQFPDLHSELNLSSLELGDSALYFCASSHGANTGELFFGEGSRLTVL.

The genes are TRBV4-1 and TRBJ2-7, with a tentative D call TRBD1 (6 bases). CDR1 and CDR2 from the germline V gene are MGHRA and YSYEKL. CDR3 length: 14 residues. Trimming pared 1 base from V and 4 bases from J, leaving 11 bases between. CDR3 in amino acids: CASSQAGVAYEQYF. DNA of the CDR3: TGCGCCAGCAGCCAAGCAGGGGTCGCTTACGAGCAGTACTTC.

Written as DNA, the CDR3 is TGTGCCAGCAGCTCCAGAGGGGGGAACACTGAAGCTTTCTTT. Amino acids: CASSSRGGNTEAFF. V usage is TRBV7-9 and J usage is TRBJ1-1; D possibly corresponds to TRBD1 (6 bases). The germline V gene encodes CDR1 SEHNR and CDR2 FQNEAQ (reference sequence). The CDR3 sequence is 14 residues long. Trimming took 4 bases from V and 1 from J, leaving 10 bases between them.

The chain is built from TRBV5-8 and TRBJ1-1; the D gene is possibly TRBD1 (6 bases). CDR1 and CDR2 from the germline V gene are SGHTS and YDEGEE. The CDR3 extends over 14 amino acids. V was clipped by 4 bases and J by 0 bases, with 10 bases between them. The CDR3 here is CASSPRTVNTEAFF. In DNA form, the CDR3 reads TGTGCCAGCAGCCCACGGACAGTGAACACTGAAGCTTTCTTT.

V gene TRBV7-6 combines with J gene TRBJ1-4; 8 nucleotides line up with TRBD1. The CDR3 contains 16 residues. Germline trimming cut 2 bases from V and 7 bases from J; bases unmatched to any gene: 9. CDR1 is SGHVS and CDR2 is FNYEAQ in the germline V gene. For the CDR3, the DNA is TGTGCCAGCAGCTTAATGCCTGAGCAGGGGGCTGAAAAACTGTTTTTT. Amino acid sequence: CASSLMPEQGAEKLFF. Using reference TRBV7-6 and TRBJ1-4 for the parts outside the CDR3, the full variable domain is GAGVSQSPRYKVTKRGQDVALRCDPISGHVSLYWYRQALGQGPEFLTYFNYEAQQDKSGLPNDRFSAERPEGSISTLTIQRTEQRDSAMYRCASSLMPEQGAEKLFFGSGTQLSVL.

J is TRBJ2-7 and V is TRBV2; possibly TRBD2 for D (6 bases). The CDR3 covers 14 residues. Trimming removed 4 bases from V and 1 base from J, with 11 bases in between. Germline V gene lookup returns CDR1 SNHLY and CDR2 FYNNEI. In nucleotides, the CDR3 is TGTGCCAGCAGTGGGAGGGGACGATCCTACGAGCAGTACTTC. Amino acids: CASSGRGRSYEQYF.

A remark on this clone: Other DNA sequences of this sample code for an identical CDR3. The chain recombines TRBV20-1 with TRBJ2-1; D is unresolved. The V gene lost 1 base and the J gene lost 10 bases, with 8 bases spanning the gap. Per germline, CDR1 DFQATT and CDR2 SNEGSKA (reference sequence). This CDR3 comprises 11 residues. The CDR3 nucleotides are TGCAGTGCTAGAGGGCATAACGAGCAGTTCTTC. Translation: CSARGHNEQFF.

V and J are TRBV5-6 and TRBJ1-5; no definite D call. The CDR3 consists of 15 residues. In germline, CDR1 is SGHDT, CDR2 YYEEEE. V was trimmed by 2 bases and J by 2 bases, leaving 11 bases between them. CDR3 loop: CASSFWAVGNQPQHF. CDR3 sequence (DNA): TGTGCCAGCAGCTTCTGGGCTGTGGGCAATCAGCCCCAGCATTTT.

This clone was counted between two and nine times. The chain combines TRBV11-2 with TRBJ2-7; TRBD2 aligns across 9 bases. The CDR3 runs 16 residues. The germline V gene encodes CDR1 SGHAT and CDR2 FQNNGV. With 5 bases clipped from V and 6 bases from J, the junction kept 14 bases outside the gene matches. CDR3 in amino acids: CASSAKLAGVGTEQYF. CDR3 nucleotides: TGTGCCAGCAGCGCCAAATTAGCGGGAGTGGGAACCGAGCAGTACTTC.

This clone was counted between two and nine times. The chain recombines TRBV5-4 with TRBJ1-4, with 10 bases identical to TRBD1. The junction had 6 bases not matched to a gene; V was cut back by 4 bases and J by 0 bases. Germline CDR1 reads SGHNT; CDR2 reads YYREEE (reference sequence). The CDR3 is 17 amino acids. The CDR3 loop reads CASSGTGEQATNEKLFF. The CDR3 DNA reads TGTGCCAGCAGCGGGACAGGGGAACAAGCAACTAATGAAAAACTGTTTTTT.

This chain links TRBV7-7 with TRBJ2-7, with D perhaps matching TRBD1 (5 bases). The CDR3 is made up of 13 amino acids. Germline CDR1 and CDR2: SSHAT and FNYEAQ (reference sequence). The germline V and J ends were trimmed by 3 bases and 3 bases, with 9 bases remaining between them. The CDR3 sequence: CASSFGQDYEQYF. The CDR3 nucleotides read TGTGCCAGCAGCTTCGGACAAGACTACGAGCAGTACTTC.

V and J are TRBV19 and TRBJ1-6; TRBD1 matches at 8 bases. Germline CDR1 and CDR2: LNHDA and SQIVND (reference sequence). There are 17 residues in the CDR3. The V gene end was trimmed by 3 bases and the J gene end by 2 bases; junction bases not matched to a gene: 6. The CDR3 DNA follows: TGTGCCAGTAGTATCGGGCAGGGGGCCACCTATAATTCACCCCTCCACTTT. Its translation: CASSIGQGATYNSPLHF.

The V and J genes are TRBV6-4 and TRBJ1-2; no reliable D call. This CDR3 spans 13 amino acids. Per germline, CDR1 MRHNA and CDR2 SNTAGT. The ends were cut back, 7 bases at V and 8 bases at J, with 17 bases in the middle. Here the CDR3 reads CASTNGSFDGYTF. The CDR3 DNA sequence: TGTGCCAGCACCAACGGGTCCTTTGACGGCTACACCTTC.